One sample yielded the 23 T cell receptor beta chains listed below, sequenced in a study of CD8+CD57+ T cells in acquired aplastic anemia. CDR3 and TCR beta VDJ profiling relied on a genomic DNA template. TCRdb fed the reads into MiXCR, producing one record per CDR3 protein. Here the sample spans over 150,000 distinct CDR3 sequences, 63% being singletons. The authors sequenced patients whose flow cytometry had shown CD8+CD57+ cell expansion. Sequencing used sorted CD4+, CD8+, or CD8+CD57+ T cells (not recorded which) from PBMCs. The receptors here all came from a human donor with aplastic anemia.

This clonotype was counted at least ten times. CDR3 sequence (DNA): TGTGCCAGCAGCTTAACCGGGGCCGACTCCTACAATGAGCAGTTCTTC. Translated, it gives CASSLTGADSYNEQFF. The chain links TRBV7-2 to TRBJ2-1; D tentatively fits TRBD1 or TRBD2 (5 bases each). The V end lost 2 bases, the J end lost 0 bases, and 11 bases lay between the germline ends. CDR1 SGHTA and CDR2 FQGNSA come from the germline V gene. The CDR3 sequence is 16 residues long.

This clonotype showed up just a few times. The rearrangement links TRBV7-9 to TRBJ2-1; D uncertain. Germline V gene lookup returns CDR1 SEHNR and CDR2 FQNEAQ (reference sequence). V lost 5 bases and J lost 14, with 22 bases in between. The CDR3 is 14 residues long. The chain's CDR3 is CASSQSAVFLLEFF. CDR3 nucleotide sequence: TGTGCCAGCAGCCAGTCGGCCGTCTTCCTCCTGGAGTTCTTC.

J is TRBJ2-1 and V is TRBV7-2, with a tentative D call TRBD1 (5 bases). Germline CDR1 SGHTA, CDR2 FQGNSA. Trimming cost V 3 bases and J 5 bases, with 14 bases left between them. This CDR3 is built from 15 residues. As DNA, the CDR3 is TGTGCCAGCAGCTTTTGTCAGGGCCCGAACAATGAGCAGTTCTTC. Protein product: CASSFCQGPNNEQFF.

This clonotype has ten or more counts. The chain joins TRBV2 to TRBJ1-2, with D unresolved. V lost 0 bases and J 2 bases, leaving 13 bases between the germline ends. CDR1 and CDR2 (germline): SNHLY, FYNNEI. This CDR3 has 16 residues. CDR3: CASSEALRGANYGYTF. The CDR3 nucleotides are TGTGCCAGCAGTGAAGCGCTTCGGGGAGCCAACTATGGCTACACCTTC.

This chain connects TRBV7-2 to TRBJ1-2, with 7 bases matching TRBD1. The germline V gene has CDR1 SGHTA and CDR2 FQGNSA. This CDR3 has 14 amino acids. The J segment lost 2 bases and the V segment lost 6 bases, leaving 6 bases of the junction unmatched. The DNA of the CDR3 is TGTGCCAGCAGACCTACGGGACAGAACTATGGCTACACCTTC. Its protein is CASRPTGQNYGYTF.

This clonotype was recorded at least ten times. V is TRBV12-3 or TRBV12-4 and J is TRBJ1-2; 11 nucleotides agree with TRBD1. V gave up 6 bases and J gave up 4 bases; unmatched junction bases: 7. This CDR3 contains 15 residues. CDR3 amino acids: CASSPGQGAIYGYTF. The CDR3 DNA reads TGTGCCAGCAGCCCAGGACAGGGGGCGATCTATGGCTACACCTTC.

This chain joins TRBV14 and TRBJ2-4, with D maybe TRBD1 (5 bases). CDR1 and CDR2 from the germline V gene are SGHDN and FVKESK. The CDR3 sequence is 16 residues long. Trimming pared 0 bases from V and 2 bases from J, leaving 11 bases between. The CDR3 loop is CASSQDWQGTKNIQYF. In DNA, the CDR3 is TGTGCCAGCAGCCAAGACTGGCAGGGAACCAAAAACATTCAGTACTTC.

The chain combines TRBV15 with TRBJ2-1; D call uncertain. CDR3 length equals 11 residues. CDR1 is LNHNV, CDR2 YYDKDF, per germline (reference sequence). Deletions cut 8 bases from V and 7 bases from J, with 9 bases between. Here the CDR3 reads CATGRANEQFF. For the CDR3, the DNA is TGTGCCACCGGTAGGGCTAATGAGCAGTTCTTC.

V is TRBV2 and J is TRBJ2-3; TRBD2 matches at 10 bases. J was trimmed by 3 bases and V by 2 bases; bases with no gene match: 5. The CDR3 loop spans 16 amino acids. The V gene's germline CDR1 is SNHLY and CDR2 FYNNEI. CDR3 DNA: TGTGCCAGCAGTGAAACCAGCGGGGGGGCAACAGATACGCAGTATTTT. This translates into CASSETSGGATDTQYF.

The chain carries TRBV29-1 and TRBJ1-2; D is unclear. V gave up 3 bases and J gave up 4 bases, with 6 bases separating them. The CDR3 runs to 11 residues. Germline CDR1 SQVTM, CDR2 ANQGSEA. The CDR3 region is CSVEGSYGYTF. As DNA, the CDR3 is TGCAGCGTTGAGGGCAGCTATGGCTACACCTTC.

This clonotype was counted at least ten times. This chain links TRBV27 with TRBJ1-1; unclear D gene. The CDR3 loop spans 13 amino acids. The V gene lost 5 bases and the J gene lost 0 bases, with 7 bases spanning the gap. CDR1 is MNHEY, CDR2 SMNVEV, per germline (reference sequence). In DNA, the CDR3 is TGTGCCAGCAGTCAAGCGGTGAACACTGAAGCTTTCTTT. This encodes CASSQAVNTEAFF.

This chain links TRBV2 with TRBJ2-2, with D tentatively TRBD2 (6 bases). The CDR3 has 15 amino acids. Trimming stripped 4 bases from V and 0 bases from J, with 9 bases between. Germline loops: CDR1 SNHLY, CDR2 FYNNEI. DNA for the CDR3: TGTGCCAGCAGTGCGACTAGGCCGAACACCGGGGAGCTGTTTTTT. Its protein is CASSATRPNTGELFF.

CDR3 protein: CATSPLRGAVSGANVLTF. CDR3 sequence (DNA): TGTGCCACCAGCCCCCTCCGAGGGGCCGTCTCTGGGGCCAACGTCCTGACTTTC. The chain employs TRBV15 and TRBJ2-6; the D gene could be TRBD1 or TRBD2 (5 bases each). Germline V gene sequence: CDR1 LNHNV, CDR2 YYDKDF (reference sequence). V was trimmed by 5 bases and J by 0 bases, leaving 17 bases between them. The CDR3 consists of 18 residues. Complete variable domain (other parts from reference TRBV15 and TRBJ2-6): DAMVIQNPRYQVTQFGKPVTLSCSQTLNHNVMYWYQQKSSQAPKLLFHYYDKDFNNEADTPDNFQSRRPNTSFCFLDIRSPGLGDTAMYLCATSPLRGAVSGANVLTFGAGSRLTVL.

The chain carries TRBV7-9 and TRBJ2-5; perhaps TRBD2 as D (5 bases). Trimming left V 3 bases short and J 2 bases short, with 10 bases between. Germline V gene sequence: CDR1 SEHNR, CDR2 FQNEAQ (reference sequence). The CDR3 sequence is 14 residues long. In DNA form, the CDR3 reads TGTGCCAGCAGCTTTATTGGCGGGCAAGAGACCCAGTACTTC. The encoded protein is CASSFIGGQETQYF.

This clonotype was found a few times. With a much larger clone just one base away, this may be a read error. In DNA form, the CDR3 reads TGCGCCAGCAGCCCTTTTCTAGCGAGCCCCTACGAGCAGTACTTC. It yields the protein CASSPFLASPYEQYF. This rearrangement joins TRBV4-3 to TRBJ2-7, with a tentative D call TRBD2 (6 bases). The CDR3 covers 15 residues. Trimming left V 4 bases short and J 2 bases short, with 15 bases between. Per germline, CDR1 LGHNA and CDR2 YSLEER.

This clonotype was counted between two and nine times. V gene TRBV20-1 combines with J gene TRBJ2-5, with TRBD1 matching 8 bases. The CDR3 length is 14 residues. CDR1 is DFQATT and CDR2 is SNEGSKA in the germline V gene (reference sequence). Trimming at V came to 1 base and at J to 5 bases, leaving 6 bases not matched to a gene. CDR3 sequence reads: CSARGTGSEETQYF. CDR3 DNA sequence: TGCAGTGCTAGAGGGACAGGGTCGGAGGAGACCCAGTACTTC.

The chain joins TRBV7-9 to TRBJ1-5; 9 bases line up with TRBD1. The CDR3 contains 13 residues. Germline lookup yields CDR1 SEHNR and CDR2 FQNEAQ (reference sequence). With 4 bases clipped from V and 12 bases from J, the junction kept 7 bases outside the gene matches. CDR3 sequence (DNA): TGTGCCAGCAGCTCCCAGACAGGGGGACACCAGCATTTT. It codes for CASSSQTGGHQHF.

This clonotype has a handful of counts. The chain employs TRBV29-1 and TRBJ2-7; 7 bases match TRBD1. Germline V gene sequence: CDR1 SQVTM, CDR2 ANQGSEA. The V and J ends lost 1 base and 1 base, in that order; junction bases with no gene match: 7. The CDR3 length is 15 residues. The CDR3 spells CSVEGGTASSYEQYF. The CDR3 DNA reads as TGCAGCGTTGAAGGGGGGACAGCCTCTTCCTACGAGCAGTACTTC.

The chain couples TRBV7-8 to TRBJ1-2, with D possibly TRBD1 on 5 matching bases. Germline CDR1 SGHVS, CDR2 FQNEAQ. The CDR3 is 16 residues long. V was pared by 3 bases and J by 2 bases, with 16 bases between. CDR3 sequence: CASSFSSGGTNYGYTF. The CDR3 DNA is TGTGCCAGCAGCTTTTCTAGCGGGGGGACCAACTATGGCTACACCTTC.

The chain carries TRBV12-3 or TRBV12-4 and TRBJ1-3; D gene unclear. V gave up 6 bases and J gave up 2 bases, with 17 bases separating them. This CDR3 comprises 16 residues. For the CDR3, the DNA is TGTGCCAGCAGGGGCAAGGTTCTAGGGCCTGGAAACACCATATATTTT. Its translation is CASRGKVLGPGNTIYF.

In this sample, this clonotype turned up many times. The rearrangement joins TRBV10-1 to TRBJ2-7; D is uncertain. The germline V and J ends were trimmed by 0 bases and 2 bases, with 5 bases remaining between them. CDR3 size: 13 residues. From germline, CDR1 is WNHNN and CDR2 SYGVQD (reference sequence). Here the CDR3 reads CASSESIPYEQYF. The CDR3 DNA reads TGCGCCAGCAGTGAGTCGATTCCCTACGAGCAGTACTTC.

The V gene is TRBV7-6, the J gene TRBJ2-1, with D possibly TRBD2 on 6 matching bases. V was shortened by 8 bases and J by 7 bases, with 21 bases between the two germline ends. In germline, CDR1 is SGHVS, CDR2 FNYEAQ. The CDR3 covers 15 residues. The CDR3, as DNA: TGTGCCAGCGGCGTAAACGGAGGGCCTCGGAATGAGCAGTTCTTC. This sequence encodes CASGVNGGPRNEQFF.

Written as DNA, the CDR3 is TGTGCCAGCAGCGTAGCAGTCTCTGGAAACACCATATATTTT. This sequence encodes CASSVAVSGNTIYF. The chain employs TRBV9 and TRBJ1-3; no reliable D call. CDR1 SGDLS and CDR2 YYNGEE come from the germline V gene. V was trimmed by 0 bases and J by 0 bases, leaving 4 bases between them. The CDR3 sequence is 14 residues long.